A selection of T cell receptor beta chains follows, all from one sample in a study of blood T cell repertoires in COVID-19. The data were produced by immunoSEQ multiplex PCR, yet TCRdb's version contains in-frame clones alone and is incomplete. The table has fewer than 300,000 clones, roughly 88% seen once. What was sequenced was peripheral blood. These receptors came from a human donor with COVID-19, enrolled during active disease. The donor label of this sample is uncertain. The CDR3 runs from the conserved cysteine through the conserved F or W. The D gene is left open where the match is weak. Clone size is given for some rows only: seen once, a few or many times, or a class if the clone is expanded.

D,V,J,size,CDR3,DNA
TRBD2,TRBV6-4,TRBJ2-3,NA,CASSDSRTSGTDTQYF,TGTGCCAGCAGTGACTCAAGGACTAGCGGCACAGATACGCAGTATTTT
TRBD1,TRBV27,TRBJ2-7,NA,CASSSNRQGHEQYF,TGTGCCAGCAGTTCCAATAGACAGGGACACGAGCAGTACTTC
TRBD2,TRBV3-1/TRBV3-2,TRBJ2-1,NA,CASSQPGLAAYNEQFF,TGTGCCAGCAGCCAACCCGGGCTAGCGGCCTACAATGAGCAGTTCTTC
TRBD2,TRBV27,TRBJ2-7,once,CASSLRSPLGLAGISYEQYF,TGTGCCAGCAGTTTAAGAAGCCCCCTCGGACTAGCGGGAATCTCCTACGAGCAGTACTTC
NA,TRBV11-2,TRBJ2-1,NA,CASSLERGYNEQFF,TGTGCCAGCAGCTTAGAGCGGGGCTACAATGAGCAGTTCTTC
NA,TRBV2,TRBJ1-4,NA,CASSESRSTNEKLFF,TGTGCCAGCAGTGAATCACGGTCAACTAATGAAAAACTGTTTTTT
NA,TRBV12-3/TRBV12-4,TRBJ1-4,NA,CASSYQEKLFF,TGTGCCAGCAGTTATCAGGAAAAACTGTTTTTT
NA,TRBV7-7,TRBJ2-5,NA,CASSSSPGGGEETQYF,TGTGCTAGCAGCTCCTCCCCCGGCGGAGGCGAAGAGACCCAGTACTTC
TRBD2,TRBV28,TRBJ2-7,NA,CASTLGLAATYEQYF,TGTGCCAGCACCTTGGGACTAGCGGCTACCTACGAGCAGTACTTC
NA,TRBV6-5,TRBJ1-2,once,CASRGGYGYTF,TGTGCCAGCCGAGGAGGCTATGGCTACACCTTC
NA,TRBV6-1,TRBJ1-5,NA,CASSEWAPQHF,TGTGCCAGCAGTGAATGGGCGCCCCAGCATTTT
NA,TRBV7-9,TRBJ2-5,NA,CASSLGSWETQYF,TGTGCCAGCAGCTTAGGGAGCTGGGAGACCCAGTACTTC
NA,TRBV28,TRBJ2-2,NA,CASIRDWTNTGELFF,TGTGCCAGCATCCGGGACTGGACGAACACCGGGGAGCTGTTTTTT
TRBD1,TRBV19,TRBJ1-3,once,CATSDRATGNTIYF,TGTGCCACCTCGGACAGGGCTACTGGAAACACCATATATTTT
NA,TRBV2,TRBJ1-1,NA,CASSVGENTEAFF,TGTGCCAGCAGTGTGGGAGAGAACACTGAAGCTTTCTTT
TRBD1,TRBV19,TRBJ1-1,once,CASNRGPDTEAFF,TGTGCCAGTAATAGGGGGCCGGACACTGAAGCTTTCTTT
NA,TRBV19,TRBJ1-4,NA,CASSISREKLFF,TGTGCCAGTAGTATAAGTCGGGAAAAACTGTTTTTT
NA,TRBV6-2/TRBV6-3,TRBJ1-1,NA,CASSYQNEAFF,TGTGCCAGCAGTTACCAGAATGAAGCTTTCTTT
TRBD2,TRBV7-9,TRBJ2-1,once,CASSLVGTSGSGGGNEQFF,TGTGCCAGCAGCTTAGTAGGGACTAGCGGGAGTGGAGGCGGAAATGAGCAGTTCTTC
TRBD1,TRBV28,TRBJ2-2,NA,CASSRTGGGSGELFF,TGTGCCAGCAGCAGGACAGGGGGCGGGAGCGGGGAGCTGTTTTTT
TRBD2,TRBV28,TRBJ2-1,NA,CASLSAGAYNEQFF,TGTGCCAGTCTATCAGCGGGAGCCTACAATGAGCAGTTCTTC
TRBD2,TRBV7-2,TRBJ2-1,NA,CASSLEGLAGPNEQFF,TGTGCCAGCAGCTTAGAGGGACTAGCGGGCCCCAATGAGCAGTTCTTC
TRBD2,TRBV5-1,TRBJ2-1,NA,CASSSETSGGEQFF,TGCGCCAGCAGCTCCGAGACTAGCGGGGGGGAGCAGTTCTTC
TRBD2,TRBV24-1,TRBJ2-1,NA,CATLGGDEQFF,TGTGCCACCTTGGGGGGGGATGAGCAGTTCTTC
NA,TRBV3-1/TRBV3-2,TRBJ1-3,NA,CASSQDLRGGLGNTIYF,TGTGCCAGCAGCCAAGATTTAAGGGGAGGCTTGGGAAACACCATATATTTT
TRBD1,TRBV28,TRBJ2-5,NA,CASSRTGVRETQYF,TGTGCCAGCAGTAGGACAGGGGTGCGGGAGACCCAGTACTTC
TRBD1,TRBV27,TRBJ2-7,NA,CASSLGTGGPYEQYF,TGTGCCAGCAGTTTAGGGACAGGGGGCCCCTACGAGCAGTACTTC
TRBD2,TRBV6-5,TRBJ2-7,NA,CATKEGLPHPYEQYF,TGTGCCACAAAGGAGGGACTACCCCACCCCTACGAGCAGTACTTC
TRBD2,TRBV27,TRBJ2-7,NA,CASSYGLAKYEQYF,TGTGCCAGCAGTTACGGACTAGCGAAGTACGAGCAGTACTTC
TRBD1,TRBV7-3,TRBJ1-1,NA,CASSGTGGTEAFF,TGTGCCAGCAGCGGTACAGGGGGAACTGAAGCTTTCTTT
NA,TRBV12-5,TRBJ1-4,once,CASESPERGQNEKLFF,TGTGCTAGTGAATCACCCGAGCGCGGACAGAATGAAAAACTGTTTTTT